The present T cell receptor (beta chain) was sequenced within a study of blood T cell repertoires in COVID-19. This CDR3 is 14 amino acids long. Profiled with immunoSEQ multiplex PCR; TCRdb holds only in-frame clones, not every one. The repertoire includes about 140,000 clones, 76% of them detected once, and under 6% sits in the top ten. The material sequenced was peripheral blood. This receptor was identified in a woman of 80 years or more with active or convalescent COVID-19. This sequence joins TRBV21-1 and TRBJ1-4. TRBV21-1 represents a pseudogene. DNA of the CDR3: TGTGCCAGCAGCAAAGAGAGAACTAATGAAAAACTGTTTTTT. This translates into CASSKERTNEKLFF.